The 31 T cell receptor beta chains reported below all come from one sample, sequenced in a study of shared clonotypes between healthy human individuals. Sequenced by immunoSEQ multiplex PCR; TCRdb stores in-frame clones only, minus some. The sample has about 1 million clones, 60% to 80% seen once. Sequenced input: memory CD4+ T cells sorted from blood. As for subset: CD45RA-negative fraction. The receptors stem from a man aged 18 to 29 in good health.

This sequence joins TRBV7-9 and TRBJ1-2; D is uncertain. There are 15 residues in the CDR3. The ends were cut back, 2 bases at V and 1 base at J, with 11 bases in the middle. The germline V gene has CDR1 SEHNR and CDR2 FQNEAQ (reference sequence). The CDR3 is CASSLSSGFNYGYTF. The CDR3 nucleotides read TGTGCCAGCAGCTTATCCTCAGGTTTTAACTATGGCTACACCTTC.

A few counts support this clone. CDR3 sequence: CASSPSRGSNQPQHF. Written as DNA, the CDR3 is TGTGCCAGCAGTCCTTCGAGGGGGAGCAATCAGCCCCAGCATTTT. The chain carries TRBV6-1 and TRBJ1-5; TRBD1 might be the D (6 bases). Trimming stripped 5 bases from V and 1 base from J, with 12 bases between. From germline, CDR1 is MNHNS and CDR2 SASEGT. The CDR3 covers 15 residues.

The chain joins TRBV19 to TRBJ2-6, with 7 bases matching TRBD1. V shed 2 bases, J shed 2 bases, and the junction held 0 bases outside the gene matches. The CDR3 runs 15 residues. Per germline, CDR1 LNHDA and CDR2 SQIVND (reference sequence). CDR3 DNA: TGTGCCAGTAGTATAAGGGGGCCTGGGGCCAACGTCCTGACTTTC. This encodes CASSIRGPGANVLTF. Supplemented by reference TRBV19 and TRBJ2-6, the full variable domain reads DGGITQSPKYLFRKEGQNVTLSCEQNLNHDAMYWYRQDPGQGLRLIYYSQIVNDFQKGDIAEGYSVSREKKESFPLTVTSAQKNPTAFYLCASSIRGPGANVLTFGAGSRLTVL.

This clone was recorded once. The rearrangement joins TRBV7-2 to TRBJ2-3; 12 bases agree with TRBD2. The germline CDR1 and CDR2 sequences are SGHTA and FQGNSA. V shed 6 bases, J shed 9 bases, and the junction held 4 bases outside the gene matches. The CDR3 contains 13 residues. The CDR3, as DNA: TGTGCCAGCAGACGAACTAGCGGGAGGACGCAGTATTTT. Translated, it gives CASRRTSGRTQYF.

V usage is TRBV18 and J usage is TRBJ2-7; the D gene is possibly TRBD1 (6 bases). V dropped 2 bases and J dropped 7 bases, with 15 bases sitting between them. The CDR3 runs 14 residues. In germline, CDR1 is KGHSH, CDR2 LQKENI. CDR3 nucleotides: TGTGCCAGCTCACCAGAGAATTGGGGGCGGGAGCAGTACTTC. It translates to CASSPENWGREQYF.

Only a few counts were recorded for this clone. The genes are TRBV28 and TRBJ1-2; D ambiguous. Germline CDR1 is MDHEN and CDR2 is SYDVKM. V was pared by 2 bases and J by 0 bases, with 10 bases between. The CDR3 totals 15 residues. The CDR3 DNA follows: TGTGCCAGCAGTTTAGCGGGTTCTTCTAACTATGGCTACACCTTC. It specifies CASSLAGSSNYGYTF.

This clone was recorded only once. This chain connects TRBV21-1 to TRBJ1-5. TRBV21-1 is reported as a pseudogene. The CDR3 spans 15 residues. The CDR3 DNA reads TGTGCCAGCAGCAAAGCGGGGTACTACAATCAGCCCCAGCATTTT. It codes for CASSKAGYYNQPQHF.

For this clone: Within the sample, other DNA sequences also encode this same CDR3. The rearrangement uses TRBV30 and TRBJ2-5; weak D call: TRBD1 (7 bases). The CDR3 spans 12 residues. The V and J ends lost 2 bases and 5 bases respectively, with 9 bases between them. Germline CDR1 and CDR2: GTSNPN and SVGIG (reference sequence). This CDR3 is CAWSSGGETQYF. The CDR3 region has the DNA TGTGCCTGGAGTTCAGGGGGGGAGACCCAGTACTTC.

This clone was seen a handful of times. This chain connects TRBV7-2 to TRBJ2-3; D perhaps matches TRBD2 (7 bases). CDR1 and CDR2 (germline): SGHTA, FQGNSA. This CDR3 spans 15 amino acids. V shed 5 bases and J shed 2 bases, with 14 bases lying between them. DNA for the CDR3: TGTGCCAGCAGCCTAGGGGGGGCTAACACAGATACGCAGTATTTT. Residues: CASSLGGANTDTQYF.

The chain uses TRBV25-1 and TRBJ1-2; 7 bases align to TRBD1. CDR1 MGHDK and CDR2 SYGVNS come from the germline V gene. The junction had 9 bases not matched to a gene; V was cut back by 3 bases and J by 5 bases. CDR3 length: 15 residues. Here the CDR3 reads CASSDPGQSLYGYTF. CDR3 in DNA: TGTGCCAGCAGTGATCCGGGACAGTCCCTATATGGCTACACCTTC.

This clone was recorded only once. The chain couples TRBV27 to TRBJ2-7; 7 bases match TRBD1. CDR1 is MNHEY, CDR2 SMNVEV, per germline (reference sequence). The V and J ends lost 0 bases and 7 bases, in that order; junction bases with no gene match: 9. The CDR3 length is 15 residues. The CDR3 loop is CASSLSDRNAQEQYF. The DNA of the CDR3 is TGTGCCAGCAGTTTATCGGACAGGAATGCTCAGGAGCAGTACTTC.

The chain recombines TRBV5-1 with TRBJ2-7, with TRBD1 matching 8 bases. CDR1 SGHRS and CDR2 YFSETQ come from the germline V gene. J gave up 0 bases and V 3 bases, and 5 bases lay outside the gene matches. CDR3 length: 15 residues. The CDR3 loop is CASSSTGDVSYEQYF. The CDR3, as DNA: TGCGCCAGCAGCTCGACAGGGGATGTCTCCTACGAGCAGTACTTC.

The sample holds one count of this clone. The chain uses TRBV6-5 and TRBJ2-5; a weak D match, TRBD1 (6 bases). Deletions cut 6 bases from V and 4 bases from J, with 12 bases between. Germline V gene lookup returns CDR1 MNHEY and CDR2 SVGAGI. The CDR3 has 13 residues. The CDR3 coding sequence is TGTGCCAGCAGGCGTACAGGGACAGAGACCCAGTACTTC. It translates to CASRRTGTETQYF.

This chain uses TRBV2 with TRBJ2-3, with 7 nucleotides matching TRBD2. Losses at the gene ends were 4 bases for V and 4 bases for J; bases not matched to a gene: 2. This CDR3 has 13 amino acids. CDR1 is SNHLY and CDR2 is FYNNEI in the germline V gene. CDR3 sequence: CASSGLAADTQYF. DNA for the CDR3: TGTGCCAGCAGTGGGCTAGCGGCAGATACGCAGTATTTT.

This clone was seen once. The rearrangement joins TRBV6-1 to TRBJ2-7; TRBD1 matches at 8 bases. Losses at the gene ends were 8 bases for V and 0 bases for J; bases not matched to a gene: 6. Germline CDR1 is MNHNS and CDR2 is SASEGT. The CDR3 runs to 14 residues. CDR3 coding DNA: TGTGCCAGCTTAAGGACAGGGAGCTCCTACGAGCAGTACTTC. This sequence encodes CASLRTGSSYEQYF.

The rearrangement links TRBV5-1 to TRBJ2-5, with 8 nucleotides matching TRBD2. There are 15 residues in the CDR3. The V gene's germline CDR1 is SGHRS and CDR2 YFSETQ. V lost 0 bases to trimming and J lost 2 bases; unmatched junction nucleotides: 3. CDR3 in DNA: TGCGCCAGCAGCTTGGATGCGGGAGGACAAGAGACCCAGTACTTC. It encodes CASSLDAGGQETQYF. Complete variable domain (other parts from reference TRBV5-1 and TRBJ2-5): KAGVTQTPRYLIKTRGQQVTLSCSPISGHRSVSWYQQTPGQGLQFLFEYFSETQRNKGNFPGRFSGRQFSNSRSEMNVSTLELGDSALYLCASSLDAGGQETQYFGPGTRLLVL.

The rearrangement joins TRBV12-5 to TRBJ1-1; a weak D match, TRBD1 (5 bases). The CDR3 runs 13 residues. V dropped 6 bases and J dropped 1 base, with 9 bases sitting between them. CDR1 is LGHNT, CDR2 FRNRAP, per germline. CDR3 sequence reads: CASGFGGNTEAFF. For the CDR3, the DNA is TGTGCTAGTGGCTTCGGGGGGAACACTGAAGCTTTCTTT.

The chain couples TRBV11-2 to TRBJ1-3; D call uncertain. CDR3 length: 15 residues. The germline V gene encodes CDR1 SGHAT and CDR2 FQNNGV. The germline V and J ends were trimmed by 2 bases and 4 bases, with 12 bases remaining between them. Here the CDR3 reads CASSLRAPNGNTIYF. The CDR3 DNA sequence: TGTGCCAGCAGCTTAAGGGCCCCGAACGGAAACACCATATATTTT.

The rearrangement joins TRBV30 to TRBJ1-5; 8 nucleotides line up with TRBD1. Germline V lookup: CDR1 GTSNPN, CDR2 SVGIG (reference sequence). The CDR3 consists of 14 residues. V was pared by 5 bases and J by 0 bases, with 3 bases of the junction left unmatched. The CDR3 protein is CAWGQGHSNQPQHF. CDR3 sequence (DNA): TGTGCCTGGGGACAGGGACATAGCAATCAGCCCCAGCATTTT. Full variable domain (missing parts from reference TRBV30 and TRBJ1-5): SQTIHQWPATLVQPVGSPLSLECTVEGTSNPNLYWYRQAAGRGLQLLFYSVGIGQISSEVPQNLSASRPQDRQFILSSKKLLLSDSGFYLCAWGQGHSNQPQHFGDGTRLSIL.

This clone was counted between two and nine times. This sequence joins TRBV6-5 and TRBJ2-2, with unresolved D. The length of the CDR3 is 12 residues. The V end was cut by 6 bases, the J end by 4 bases, with 6 bases between. The germline CDR1 and CDR2 sequences are MNHEY and SVGAGI. As DNA, the CDR3 is TGTGCCAGCAGCCTCCTCACCGGGGAGCTGTTTTTT. Translated, it gives CASSLLTGELFF.

The rearrangement links TRBV4-3 to TRBJ1-6; 7 positions agree with TRBD1. The J segment lost 13 bases and the V segment lost 0 bases, leaving 12 bases of the junction unmatched. The CDR3 consists of 16 residues. Looked up from germline, CDR1 is LGHNA and CDR2 is YSLEER. The chain's CDR3 is CASSQEATGFVNPLHF. The CDR3 coding sequence is TGCGCCAGCAGCCAAGAGGCGACAGGGTTCGTAAATCCCCTCCACTTT.

CDR3 in DNA: TGCGCCAGCAGCCAAGGTCACACTAGCGGTGGTTACGAGCAGTACTTC. This gives the protein CASSQGHTSGGYEQYF. This chain joins TRBV4-1 and TRBJ2-7; TRBD2 aligns across 8 bases. V dropped 1 base and J dropped 4; count of bases not matched to a gene: 9. The germline V gene has CDR1 MGHRA and CDR2 YSYEKL. The CDR3 totals 16 residues.

Comments on this clone: Other DNA sequences within the sample encode an identical CDR3. J is TRBJ2-7 and V is TRBV10-3; D is ambiguous. Trimming removed 0 bases at V and 7 bases at J, with 4 bases between. Germline CDR1 is ENHRY and CDR2 is SYGVKD. CDR3 length equals 11 residues. In nucleotides, the CDR3 is TGTGCCATCAGTGAGTCTAGGGAGCAGTACTTC. Translated, it gives CAISESREQYF.

The chain combines TRBV9 with TRBJ2-5, with 11 bases fitting TRBD2. J was trimmed by 5 bases and V by 0 bases; bases with no gene match: 6. This CDR3 comprises 16 residues. Per germline, CDR1 SGDLS and CDR2 YYNGEE. CDR3 bases: TGTGCCAGCAGCGTAGATAGCGGGGGGGCCCGGGAGACCCAGTACTTC. Protein: CASSVDSGGARETQYF.

The chain combines TRBV5-1 with TRBJ2-5; TRBD2 matches at 10 bases. The last part of the DNA fits TRBJ2-7 better; the J call may be wrong. The CDR3 has 15 amino acids. The germline V gene has CDR1 SGHRS and CDR2 YFSETQ. CDR3 sequence: CASSLAPSGSYEQYF. As DNA, the CDR3 is TGCGCCAGCAGCTTGGCCCCTAGCGGGAGCTACGAGCAGTACTTC.

On this clone itself: The same CDR3 also results from other DNA sequences found in this sample. The chain links TRBV6-5 to TRBJ1-2; D call uncertain. Trimming removed 0 bases at V and 0 bases at J, with 2 bases between. The CDR3 runs to 13 residues. Germline CDR1 and CDR2: MNHEY and SVGAGI. CDR3 sequence: CASSYSPNYGYTF. The CDR3 DNA reads as TGTGCCAGCAGTTACTCCCCTAACTATGGCTACACCTTC.

A note on this clone: The identical CDR3 is also encoded by other nucleotide sequences in the sample. The chain combines TRBV6-5 with TRBJ1-1, with D unclear. The germline V gene encodes CDR1 MNHEY and CDR2 SVGAGI. V shed 4 bases and J shed 5 bases, with 8 bases lying between them. The CDR3 totals 12 residues. The CDR3 DNA follows: TGTGCCAGCAGTTCCCCTGGGACTGAAGCTTTCTTT. Its protein product is CASSSPGTEAFF.

This clone was found once. V and J are TRBV10-3 and TRBJ2-3; 12 nucleotides line up with TRBD2. The CDR3 covers 16 residues. Germline CDR1 and CDR2: ENHRY and SYGVKD. With V trimmed by 7 bases and J by 11 bases, 16 bases remained unmatched. The CDR3 loop is CAITPDAASGGGLQYF. In nucleotides, the CDR3 is TGTGCCATCACACCGGACGCGGCTAGCGGGGGGGGATTGCAGTATTTT.

This chain joins TRBV7-2 and TRBJ1-5; 9 bases fit TRBD1. After removal of 5 bases from V and 7 bases from J, the junction contained 6 bases not matched to a gene. Per the germline V gene, CDR1 is SGHTA and CDR2 is FQGNSA. The CDR3 is 14 residues long. The CDR3 is CASSQRTGEQPQHF. The CDR3 DNA sequence: TGTGCCAGCAGCCAGAGGACAGGGGAACAGCCCCAGCATTTT.

V is TRBV11-3 and J is TRBJ2-1; a possible D gene is TRBD1 (6 bases). Germline values: CDR1 SGHNT, CDR2 YENEEA. The CDR3 is made up of 15 amino acids. Trimming stripped 0 bases from V and 10 bases from J, with 16 bases between. DNA for the CDR3: TGTGCCAGCAGCTTAGAAAACAGGGTACTGGGGGAGCAGTTCTTC. Its translation is CASSLENRVLGEQFF.

This clone was seen only a few times. The chain joins TRBV5-8 to TRBJ2-3, with unresolved D. The V gene lost 4 bases and the J gene lost 3 bases, with 12 bases spanning the gap. Germline CDR1 and CDR2: SGHTS and YDEGEE. The CDR3 sequence is 14 residues long. The CDR3 sequence is CASSLAQDTDTQYF. The CDR3 nucleotides read TGTGCCAGCAGCCTCGCTCAGGATACAGATACGCAGTATTTT.